These 13 T cell receptor beta chains share one sample of origin, sequenced in a study of blood T cell repertoires in COVID-19 (TCRdb year 2020). The receptor library was made with the immunoSEQ multiplex PCR assay. The immuneACCESS repertoire file appears here via TCRdb, limited to in-frame rearrangements. These files lack a portion of the clones; in checked studies, under half of the deficit traces to unresolved V genes, and the cause of the others is not known. Within this sample are 65,000 to 75,000 clones, with around 81% of them counted one time only. The ten biggest clones cover just over 4.5% of the sample. The sequenced material came from peripheral blood. The receptors were sampled from a woman between 55 and 75 years old with acute or convalescent COVID-19.

The rearrangement joins TRBV7-9 to TRBJ2-5; D may be TRBD1 (6 bases). V lost 5 bases and J 0 bases, leaving 16 bases between the germline ends. Germline V gives CDR1 SEHNR, CDR2 FQNEAQ (reference sequence). The CDR3 runs 16 residues. The CDR3 DNA is TGTGCCAGCAGCCCGAGGGACACTCCGTACCAAGAGACCCAGTACTTC. Amino acids: CASSPRDTPYQETQYF.

V is TRBV25-1 and J is TRBJ2-3; 7 bases map to TRBD2. CDR3 length: 14 residues. Germline V gene data show CDR1 as MGHDK and CDR2 as SYGVNS. J gave up 3 bases and V 4 bases, and 4 bases lay outside the gene matches. The CDR3 region has the DNA TGTGCCAGCAGTGTCCCACTAGCGACAGATACGCAGTATTTT. It yields the protein CASSVPLATDTQYF.

The rearrangement links TRBV11-1 to TRBJ1-2, with 7 bases that match TRBD1. V was pared by 5 bases and J by 5 bases, with 8 bases of the junction left unmatched. The CDR3 contains 14 residues. Germline CDR1 SGHAT, CDR2 FQDESV (reference sequence). The CDR3 sequence is CASSPTGIPYGYTF. DNA of the CDR3: TGTGCCAGCAGCCCGACAGGGATTCCGTATGGCTACACCTTC.

The CDR3: CASSLLGQGSGLTEAFF. The CDR3, as DNA: TGTGCCAGCAGCCTCCTGGGACAGGGCAGTGGGTTGACTGAAGCTTTCTTT. The genes are TRBV3-1 (or the pseudogene TRBV3-2) and TRBJ1-1; 9 nucleotides line up with TRBD1. CDR1 is LGHDT and CDR2 is YNNKEL in the germline V gene (reference sequence). The CDR3 covers 17 residues. With V trimmed by 4 bases and J by 5 bases, 14 bases remained unmatched.

This clone was counted once. This chain links TRBV9 with TRBJ2-2, with TRBD2 matching over 9 bases. The V gene end was trimmed by 2 bases and the J gene end by 7 bases; junction bases not matched to a gene: 12. There are 17 residues in the CDR3. CDR1 is SGDLS, CDR2 YYNGEE, per germline. The CDR3 DNA reads as TGTGCCAGCAGCGTCACTCCGGGACTAGCATCGGGCGGGGAGCTGTTTTTT. Translation gives CASSVTPGLASGGELFF.

A remark on this clone: Within the sample, other DNA sequences also encode this same CDR3. V usage is TRBV5-5 and J usage is TRBJ1-2; the D gene is possibly TRBD1 (6 bases). Germline V CDR1 and CDR2: SGHKS, YYEKEE (reference sequence). Deletions cut 1 base from V and 2 bases from J, with 6 bases between. The CDR3 is 13 amino acids. Written as DNA, the CDR3 is TGTGCCAGCAGCTTGCAGGGGAACTATGGCTACACCTTC. Amino acid sequence: CASSLQGNYGYTF.

This chain uses TRBV18 with TRBJ1-1; 9 bases are a match to TRBD1. The CDR3 is 13 residues long. Unmatched junction bases numbered 0, after V lost 3 bases and J lost 4 bases. Germline values: CDR1 KGHSH, CDR2 LQKENI. The CDR3, as DNA: TGTGCCAGCTCACCGGGACAGGGCACTGAAGCTTTCTTT. Protein product: CASSPGQGTEAFF.

This clone was counted once. The chain carries TRBV19 and TRBJ2-7; the D gene is possibly TRBD2 (5 bases). Trimming cost V 3 bases and J 1 base, with 10 bases left between them. This CDR3 spans 14 amino acids. Per germline, CDR1 LNHDA and CDR2 SQIVND (reference sequence). CDR3 amino acids: CASSIIEGSYEQYF. The CDR3 bases are TGTGCCAGTAGTATTATCGAGGGTTCCTACGAGCAGTACTTC.

The chain links TRBV2 to TRBJ1-4, with D uncertain. CDR1 SNHLY and CDR2 FYNNEI come from the germline V gene. The CDR3 is 12 residues long. Trimming took off 8 bases at V and 7 bases at J, with 11 bases between the two ends. CDR3 sequence (DNA): TGTGCCAGCCGGAGGACCGTTGAAAAACTGTTTTTT. Residues: CASRRTVEKLFF.

V gene TRBV4-2 combines with J gene TRBJ2-7; a weak D match, TRBD1 (6 bases). V dropped 5 bases and J dropped 1 base, with 18 bases sitting between them. This CDR3 is built from 16 residues. CDR1 is LGHNA, CDR2 YNFKEQ, per germline. This CDR3 is CASSEKGQGTSYEQYF. For the CDR3, the DNA is TGTGCCAGCAGCGAGAAGGGGCAGGGGACGTCCTACGAGCAGTACTTC.

The chain employs TRBV5-1 and TRBJ2-3; tentatively, D is TRBD2 (7 bases). V was clipped by 4 bases and J by 2 bases, with 14 bases between them. Germline CDR1 and CDR2: SGHRS and YFSETQ. The length of the CDR3 is 15 residues. CDR3 in amino acids: CASSPGAGATDTQYF. In nucleotides, the CDR3 is TGCGCCAGCAGCCCTGGGGCGGGGGCCACAGATACGCAGTATTTT.

The V and J genes are TRBV7-3 and TRBJ1-5, with TRBD1 identical over 8 bases. The germline V gene encodes CDR1 SGHTA and CDR2 FQGTGA. V was clipped by 1 base and J by 0 bases; unmatched bases: 8. The CDR3 length is 18 residues. In nucleotides, the CDR3 is TGTGCCAGCAGCTTAATGGGGCAGGGGGCCGGTAGCAATCAGCCCCAGCATTTT. Translating it yields CASSLMGQGAGSNQPQHF.

CDR3 coding DNA: TGTGCCAGCAGTGAAGCGCGGTGGGTGGGGGCTGCTAATGAAAAACTGTTTTTT. Translating it yields CASSEARWVGAANEKLFF. The chain carries TRBV6-1 and TRBJ1-4; a weak D match, TRBD1 (6 bases). In germline, CDR1 is MNHNS, CDR2 SASEGT. V was trimmed by 0 bases and J by 3 bases, leaving 17 bases between them. This CDR3 has 18 residues.